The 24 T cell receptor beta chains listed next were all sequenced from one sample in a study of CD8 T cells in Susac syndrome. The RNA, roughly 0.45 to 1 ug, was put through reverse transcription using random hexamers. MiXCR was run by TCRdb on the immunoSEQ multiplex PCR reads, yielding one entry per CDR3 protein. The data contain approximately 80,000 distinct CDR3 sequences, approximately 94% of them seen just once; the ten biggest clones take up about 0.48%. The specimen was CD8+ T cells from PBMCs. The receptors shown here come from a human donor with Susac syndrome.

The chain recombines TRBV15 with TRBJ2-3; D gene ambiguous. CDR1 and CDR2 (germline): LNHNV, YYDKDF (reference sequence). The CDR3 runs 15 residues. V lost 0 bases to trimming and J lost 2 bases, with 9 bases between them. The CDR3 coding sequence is TGTGCCACCAGCAGAGATCAGATCTCCACAGATACGCAGTATTTT. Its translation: CATSRDQISTDTQYF.

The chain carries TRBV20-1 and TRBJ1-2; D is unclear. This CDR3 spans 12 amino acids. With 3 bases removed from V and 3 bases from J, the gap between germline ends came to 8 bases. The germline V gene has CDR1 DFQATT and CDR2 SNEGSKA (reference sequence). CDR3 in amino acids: CSARDSDYGYTF. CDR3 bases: TGCAGTGCTAGGGACTCGGACTATGGCTACACCTTC.

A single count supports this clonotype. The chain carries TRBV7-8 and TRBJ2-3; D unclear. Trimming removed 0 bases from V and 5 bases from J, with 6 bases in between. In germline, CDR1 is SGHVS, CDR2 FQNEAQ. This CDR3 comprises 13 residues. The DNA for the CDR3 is TGTGCCAGCAGCTTAGCGCCAATAGATACGCAGTATTTT. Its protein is CASSLAPIDTQYF.

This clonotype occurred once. This chain's CDR3 is CASSLVPHEQYF. CDR3 coding DNA: TGTGCCAGCAGCTTAGTCCCGCACGAGCAGTACTTC. This chain connects TRBV13 to TRBJ2-7, with unresolved D. The CDR3 spans 12 residues. Trimming pared 1 base from V and 5 bases from J, leaving 6 bases between. CDR1 and CDR2 (germline): PRHDT, FYEKMQ (reference sequence).

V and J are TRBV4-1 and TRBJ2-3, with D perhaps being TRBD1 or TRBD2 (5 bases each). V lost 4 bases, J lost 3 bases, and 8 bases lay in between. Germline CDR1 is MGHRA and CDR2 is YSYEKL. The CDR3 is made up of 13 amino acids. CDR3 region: CASSPGPTDTQYF. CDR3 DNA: TGCGCCAGCAGCCCGGGACCTACAGATACGCAGTATTTT.

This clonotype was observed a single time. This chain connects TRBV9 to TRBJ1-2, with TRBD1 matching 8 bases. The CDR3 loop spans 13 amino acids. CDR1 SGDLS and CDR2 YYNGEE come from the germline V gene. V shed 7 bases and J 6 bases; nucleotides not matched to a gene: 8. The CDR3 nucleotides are TGTGCCAGCGGGGGACAGGAGGGGAATGGCTACACCTTC. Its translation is CASGGQEGNGYTF.

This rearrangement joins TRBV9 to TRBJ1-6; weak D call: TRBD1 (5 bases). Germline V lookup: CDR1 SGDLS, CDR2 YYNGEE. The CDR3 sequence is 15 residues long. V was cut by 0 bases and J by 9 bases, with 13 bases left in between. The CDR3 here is CASSVVGQGGSPLHF. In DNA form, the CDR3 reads TGTGCCAGCAGCGTAGTAGGGCAGGGCGGTTCACCCCTCCACTTT.

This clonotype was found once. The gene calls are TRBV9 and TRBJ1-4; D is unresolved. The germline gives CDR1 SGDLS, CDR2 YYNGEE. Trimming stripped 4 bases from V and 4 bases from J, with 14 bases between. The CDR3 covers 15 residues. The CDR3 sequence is CASSLPGSLNEKLFF. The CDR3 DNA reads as TGTGCCAGCAGCCTACCCGGGAGCCTTAATGAAAAACTGTTTTTT.

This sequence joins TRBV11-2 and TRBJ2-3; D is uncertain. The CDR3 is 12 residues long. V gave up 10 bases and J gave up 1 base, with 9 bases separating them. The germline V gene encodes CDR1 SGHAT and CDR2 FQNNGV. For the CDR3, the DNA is TGTGCCATATCCTACGGCACAGATACGCAGTATTTT. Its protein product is CAISYGTDTQYF.

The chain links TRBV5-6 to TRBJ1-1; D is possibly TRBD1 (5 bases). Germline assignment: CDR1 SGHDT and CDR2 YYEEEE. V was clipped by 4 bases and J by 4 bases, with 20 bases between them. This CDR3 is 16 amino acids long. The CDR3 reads CASSPTYLGGSTEAFF. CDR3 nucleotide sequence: TGTGCCAGCAGCCCCACCTACCTGGGGGGTAGCACTGAAGCTTTCTTT.

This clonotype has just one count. CDR3 residues: CASSVGRARTDTQYF. Written as DNA, the CDR3 is TGTGCCAGCAGCGTAGGGCGGGCGCGCACAGATACGCAGTATTTT. The chain combines TRBV9 with TRBJ2-3, with D perhaps matching TRBD2 (5 bases). CDR1 is SGDLS, CDR2 YYNGEE, per germline. The CDR3 has 15 residues. V lost 0 bases to trimming and J lost 1 base, with 9 bases between them.

CDR3 sequence reads: CSVWNTGELFF. The CDR3 region has the DNA TGCAGCGTTTGGAACACCGGGGAGCTGTTTTTT. The J gene is TRBJ2-2, the V gene TRBV29-1, with no clear D. The CDR3 consists of 11 residues. The V and J ends lost 5 bases and 1 base respectively, with 2 bases between them. The germline gives CDR1 SQVTM, CDR2 ANQGSEA.

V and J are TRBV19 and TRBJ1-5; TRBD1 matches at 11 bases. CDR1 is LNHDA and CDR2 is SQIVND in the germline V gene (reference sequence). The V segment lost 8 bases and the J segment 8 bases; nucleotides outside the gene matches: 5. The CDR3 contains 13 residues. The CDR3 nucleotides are TGTGCCAGTGGACAGGGGGCGGGGGAGCCCCAGCATTTT. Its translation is CASGQGAGEPQHF.

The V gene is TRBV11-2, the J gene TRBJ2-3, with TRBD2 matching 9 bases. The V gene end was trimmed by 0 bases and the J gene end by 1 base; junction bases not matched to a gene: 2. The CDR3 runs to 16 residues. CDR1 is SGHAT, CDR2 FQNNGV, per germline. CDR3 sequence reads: CASSLELAGGTDTQYF. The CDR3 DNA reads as TGTGCCAGCAGCTTAGAACTAGCGGGCGGCACAGATACGCAGTATTTT. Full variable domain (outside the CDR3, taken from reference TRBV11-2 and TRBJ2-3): EAGVAQSPRYKIIEKRQSVAFWCNPISGHATLYWYQQILGQGPKLLIQFQNNGVVDDSQLPKDRFSAERLKGVDSTLKIQPAKLEDSAVYLCASSLELAGGTDTQYFGPGTRLTVL.

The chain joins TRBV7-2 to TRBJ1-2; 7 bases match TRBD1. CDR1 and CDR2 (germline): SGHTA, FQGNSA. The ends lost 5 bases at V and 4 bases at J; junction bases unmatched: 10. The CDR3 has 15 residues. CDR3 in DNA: TGTGCCAGCAGCCCTCCACAGGGGTTTAGCTATGGCTACACCTTC. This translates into CASSPPQGFSYGYTF.

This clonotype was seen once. The CDR3 spells CASSPPEQETQYF. CDR3 DNA sequence: TGTGCCAGCAGCCCTCCTGAACAAGAGACCCAGTACTTC. The V and J genes are TRBV12-3 or TRBV12-4 and TRBJ2-5; D remains ambiguous. This CDR3 is 13 amino acids long. The germline V and J ends were trimmed by 6 bases and 2 bases, with 10 bases remaining between them.

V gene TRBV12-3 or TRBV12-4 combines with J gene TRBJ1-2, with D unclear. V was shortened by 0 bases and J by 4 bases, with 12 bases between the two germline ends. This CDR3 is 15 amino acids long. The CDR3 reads CASSLALGNPYGYTF. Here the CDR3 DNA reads TGTGCCAGCAGTTTAGCGCTGGGGAATCCCTATGGCTACACCTTC.

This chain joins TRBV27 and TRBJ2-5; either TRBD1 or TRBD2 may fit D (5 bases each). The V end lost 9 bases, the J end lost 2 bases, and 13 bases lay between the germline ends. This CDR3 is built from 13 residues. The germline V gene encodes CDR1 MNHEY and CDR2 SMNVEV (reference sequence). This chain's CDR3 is CASRPGRQETQYF. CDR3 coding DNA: TGTGCCAGTCGACCGGGGCGGCAAGAGACCCAGTACTTC.

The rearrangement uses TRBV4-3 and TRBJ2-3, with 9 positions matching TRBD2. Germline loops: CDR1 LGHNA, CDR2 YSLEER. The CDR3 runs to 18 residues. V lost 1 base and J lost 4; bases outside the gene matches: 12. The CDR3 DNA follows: TGCGCCAGCAGCCAAGTGTCCCTTAGCGGGGGCGTGGCAGATACGCAGTATTTT. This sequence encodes CASSQVSLSGGVADTQYF.

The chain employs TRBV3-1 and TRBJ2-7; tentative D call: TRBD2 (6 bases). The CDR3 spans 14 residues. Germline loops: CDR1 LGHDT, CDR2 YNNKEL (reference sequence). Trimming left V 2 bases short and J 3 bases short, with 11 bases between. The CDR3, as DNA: TGTGCCAGCAGCCAAAGACGGGGGAACTACGAGCAGTACTTC. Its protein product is CASSQRRGNYEQYF.

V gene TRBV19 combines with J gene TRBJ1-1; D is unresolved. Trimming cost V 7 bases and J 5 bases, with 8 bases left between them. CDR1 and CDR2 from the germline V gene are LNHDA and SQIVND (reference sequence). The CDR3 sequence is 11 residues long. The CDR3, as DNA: TGTGCCAGTATGTCGTTGACTGAAGCTTTCTTT. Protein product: CASMSLTEAFF.

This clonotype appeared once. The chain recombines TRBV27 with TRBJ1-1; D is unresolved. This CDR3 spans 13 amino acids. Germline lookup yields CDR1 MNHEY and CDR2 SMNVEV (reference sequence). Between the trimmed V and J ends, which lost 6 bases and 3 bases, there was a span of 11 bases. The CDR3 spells CASSSWEDTEAFF. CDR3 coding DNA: TGTGCCAGCAGCTCTTGGGAGGACACTGAAGCTTTCTTT.

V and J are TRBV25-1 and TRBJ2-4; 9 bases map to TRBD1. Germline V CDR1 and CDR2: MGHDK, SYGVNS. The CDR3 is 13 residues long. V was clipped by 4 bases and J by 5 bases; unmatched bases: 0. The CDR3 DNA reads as TGTGCCAGCAGTGGACAGGGGGAAAACATTCAGTACTTC. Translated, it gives CASSGQGENIQYF.

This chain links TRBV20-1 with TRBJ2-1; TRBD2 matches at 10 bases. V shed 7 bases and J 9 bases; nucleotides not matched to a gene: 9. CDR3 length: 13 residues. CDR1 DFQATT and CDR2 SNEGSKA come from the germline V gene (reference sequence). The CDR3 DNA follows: TGCAGTGTTAGCGGGGGGAATCCCTCTGAGCAGTTCTTC. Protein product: CSVSGGNPSEQFF.